These T cell receptor beta chains were read from a single sample in a study of blood T cell repertoires in COVID-19. Profiling relied on immunoSEQ multiplex PCR, and the TCRdb table lists in-frame clones only, not all of them. This sample has 440,000 or so clones, with 89% found just once. The sample taken for sequencing was peripheral blood. The receptors stem from a woman in her 40s with COVID-19, enrolled during active disease. CDR3s include the opening cysteine and the closing phenylalanine or tryptophan. Each record gives: V gene, CDR3 length, J gene, CDR3 protein.

>TRBV28|13|TRBJ2-7
CASSLGAAYEQYF
>TRBV7-9|16|TRBJ2-1
CASLLITRAGSDEQFF
>TRBV5-5|13|TRBJ1-2
CASSTRGGYGYTF
>TRBV6-5|13|TRBJ1-1
CASSLQGNTEAFF
>TRBV2|12|TRBJ2-1
CASSAGRDEQFF
>TRBV29-1|12|TRBJ2-7
CSVGADTYEQYF
>TRBV4-3|15|TRBJ2-2
CASSQGRGYTGELFF
>TRBV7-9|15|TRBJ2-1
CASSLARTASGEQFF
>TRBV28|15|TRBJ1-4
CASSIQGANDEKLFF
>TRBV6-1|15|TRBJ1-3
CASSEQPGTGNTIYF
>TRBV7-9|16|TRBJ2-1
CASSLATGTGPNEQFF
>TRBV4-1|15|TRBJ1-5
CASSQQGLGNQPQHF
>TRBV9|15|TRBJ2-1
CASGKGVVSGNEQFF
>TRBV28|16|TRBJ1-5
CASSTPGGLGNQPQHF
>TRBV7-2|14|TRBJ2-7
CASSKDWSSYEQYF
>TRBV11-2|18|TRBJ1-3
CASSSELGTDYSGNTIYF
>TRBV27|16|TRBJ1-1
CASRSFTGGRMAEAFF
>TRBV28|11|TRBJ1-2
CASKEGYGYTF
>TRBV10-3|15|TRBJ1-2
CAISRDELWDYGYTF
>TRBV27|14|TRBJ2-3
CASSLGQSTDTQYF
>TRBV19|14|TRBJ1-6
CASSALLYNSPLHF
>TRBV27|14|TRBJ1-2
CASHRGDPGRGYTF
>TRBV28|13|TRBJ1-2
CASTSGFNYGYTF
>TRBV7-4|13|TRBJ1-1
CASSSGQNTEAFF
>TRBV30|15|TRBJ2-4
CAWSVRGGMGNIQYF
>TRBV7-2|17|TRBJ2-5
CASSLASGGGSGKTQYF
>TRBV28|17|TRBJ2-1
CASSTFRRDRVYNEQFF
>TRBV6-4|14|TRBJ2-3
CASSEEGSTDTQYF
>TRBV4-3|14|TRBJ2-5
CASSQDIQWETQYF
>TRBV3-1/TRBV3-2|16|TRBJ1-6
CASSPLGGSYNSPLHF
>TRBV5-4|16|TRBJ2-7
CASSFGQRESSYEQYF
>TRBV24-1|14|TRBJ2-7
CATSDAVTRYEQYF
>TRBV6-5|15|TRBJ2-7
CASSPRGVGADEQYF
>TRBV9|17|TRBJ2-1
CASSVASLSGSHNEQFF
>TRBV5-4|15|TRBJ1-3
CASSSRPGGADTIYF
>TRBV19|14|TRBJ1-2
CASRPTGSVYGYTF
>TRBV15|19|TRBJ2-7
CATSRDPETPTGYGYEQYF
>TRBV24-1|17|TRBJ2-1
CATSDRDRGSSYNEQFF